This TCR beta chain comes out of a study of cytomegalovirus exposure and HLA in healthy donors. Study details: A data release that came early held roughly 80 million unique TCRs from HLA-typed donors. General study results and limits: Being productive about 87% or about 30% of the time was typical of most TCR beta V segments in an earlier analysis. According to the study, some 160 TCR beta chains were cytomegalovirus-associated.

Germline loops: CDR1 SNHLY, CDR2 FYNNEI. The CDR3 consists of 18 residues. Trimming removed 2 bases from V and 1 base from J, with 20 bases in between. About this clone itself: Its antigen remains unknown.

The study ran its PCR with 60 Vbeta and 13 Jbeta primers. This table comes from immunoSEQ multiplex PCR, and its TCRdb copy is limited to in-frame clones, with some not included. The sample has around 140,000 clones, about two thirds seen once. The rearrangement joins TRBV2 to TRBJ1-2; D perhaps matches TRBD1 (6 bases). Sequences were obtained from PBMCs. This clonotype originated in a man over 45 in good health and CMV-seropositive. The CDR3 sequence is CASSEPKQGRGVNYGYTF. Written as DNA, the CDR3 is TGTGCCAGCAGTGAACCCAAACAGGGCCGGGGGGTTAACTATGGCTACACCTTC.